A selection of T cell receptor beta chains follows, all from one sample in a study of T cells after yellow fever vaccination. A single record per CDR3 protein comes from TCRdb applying MiXCR to the 5' RACE reads. The profile shows fewer than 500,000 distinct CDR3 sequences, 18% of them singletons. This material consisted of PBMCs, taken before the yellow fever booster vaccination. These receptor sequences come from a man aged 18 to 29 who received the YFV17D yellow fever vaccine. CDR3s include the opening cysteine and the closing phenylalanine or tryptophan. A D gene is named only where the DNA matches it firmly.

v_call | d_call | cdr3_aa
TRBV18 | TRBD2 | CASSRGLATGDTQYF
TRBV15 | TRBD1 | CATSTPGQGHAGYTF
TRBV7-9 | TRBD1 | CASSPGGTDGNQPQHF
TRBV6-6 | TRBD1 | CASRLGTSGQGREQYF
TRBV6-4 | - | CASSDFGRNQPQHF
TRBV15 | - | CATSTQGEANYGYTF
TRBV7-2 | - | CASSLVIGQPQHF
TRBV5-1 | - | CASSLAGMSEAFF
TRBV20-1 | - | CSARDPRVYYEQYF
TRBV7-8 | - | CASSYGSGSGNTIYF
TRBV7-2 | - | CASSFTVWQPQHF
TRBV7-2 | - | CASSFQGPYNSPLHF
TRBV7-2 | - | CASSLGAREETQYF
TRBV20-1 | TRBD2 | CSANQLTSGKTDTQYF
TRBV7-3 | - | CASSRVGPGETQYF
TRBV12-3/TRBV12-4 | TRBD2 | CASSGGDSPVDTQYF
TRBV7-2 | - | CASSKGERVRNEQFF
TRBV7-6 | - | CASSLVFMETQYF
TRBV2 | - | CASIQSDTQYF
TRBV4-3 | - | CASSQALVQETQYF
TRBV4-3 | - | CASSQGSRGLGNEKLFF
TRBV7-6 | - | CASSPGPNEQFF
TRBV9 | - | CASSVFDGTQYF
TRBV12-3/TRBV12-4 | TRBD1 | CASKLGTGGTTLHF
TRBV10-3 | - | CASNLQEKHEQYF
TRBV20-1 | TRBD2 | CSAQRPGWRLAGVDTQYF
TRBV7-2 | TRBD1 | CASSWDSRSVYTF
TRBV7-2 | - | CASGGRGNTEAFF
TRBV9 | - | CASSGTNNEQFF
TRBV9 | - | CASSVATTIGELFF
TRBV7-8 | TRBD1 | CASSTGTVVSGELFF
TRBV12-3/TRBV12-4 | - | CASSLVSGVQPQHF
TRBV2 | - | CASSEAGGSSQGAIQPQHF
TRBV12-3/TRBV12-4 | TRBD2 | CASRTRRGGETQYF
TRBV6-2/TRBV6-3 | TRBD1 | CASAGGPTEAFF
TRBV6-2/TRBV6-3 | - | CASSWQGEGGYTF
TRBV20-1 | TRBD2 | CSAAGGFSSTDTQYF
TRBV29-1 | TRBD2 | CSVELAGDLQETQYF
TRBV7-8 | - | CASSLRPGRAYNEQFF
TRBV20-1 | - | CSARGVTGYQDDDNSPLHF
TRBV5-5 | - | CASSLALWLEAFF
TRBV13 | - | CASSPRPASTDTQYF
TRBV7-9 | - | CASSLSVIEQFF
TRBV7-2 | TRBD1 | CASSDDRGLAGELFF
TRBV20-1 | TRBD1 | CSARQGARTDTQYF
TRBV23-1 | - | CASSPGGPRVEKLFF
TRBV4-3 | TRBD1 | CASSRGTGGPEQYF
TRBV2 | TRBD1 | CASRDQTGQPQHF
TRBV7-6 | TRBD1 | CASSLGQGVGETQYF